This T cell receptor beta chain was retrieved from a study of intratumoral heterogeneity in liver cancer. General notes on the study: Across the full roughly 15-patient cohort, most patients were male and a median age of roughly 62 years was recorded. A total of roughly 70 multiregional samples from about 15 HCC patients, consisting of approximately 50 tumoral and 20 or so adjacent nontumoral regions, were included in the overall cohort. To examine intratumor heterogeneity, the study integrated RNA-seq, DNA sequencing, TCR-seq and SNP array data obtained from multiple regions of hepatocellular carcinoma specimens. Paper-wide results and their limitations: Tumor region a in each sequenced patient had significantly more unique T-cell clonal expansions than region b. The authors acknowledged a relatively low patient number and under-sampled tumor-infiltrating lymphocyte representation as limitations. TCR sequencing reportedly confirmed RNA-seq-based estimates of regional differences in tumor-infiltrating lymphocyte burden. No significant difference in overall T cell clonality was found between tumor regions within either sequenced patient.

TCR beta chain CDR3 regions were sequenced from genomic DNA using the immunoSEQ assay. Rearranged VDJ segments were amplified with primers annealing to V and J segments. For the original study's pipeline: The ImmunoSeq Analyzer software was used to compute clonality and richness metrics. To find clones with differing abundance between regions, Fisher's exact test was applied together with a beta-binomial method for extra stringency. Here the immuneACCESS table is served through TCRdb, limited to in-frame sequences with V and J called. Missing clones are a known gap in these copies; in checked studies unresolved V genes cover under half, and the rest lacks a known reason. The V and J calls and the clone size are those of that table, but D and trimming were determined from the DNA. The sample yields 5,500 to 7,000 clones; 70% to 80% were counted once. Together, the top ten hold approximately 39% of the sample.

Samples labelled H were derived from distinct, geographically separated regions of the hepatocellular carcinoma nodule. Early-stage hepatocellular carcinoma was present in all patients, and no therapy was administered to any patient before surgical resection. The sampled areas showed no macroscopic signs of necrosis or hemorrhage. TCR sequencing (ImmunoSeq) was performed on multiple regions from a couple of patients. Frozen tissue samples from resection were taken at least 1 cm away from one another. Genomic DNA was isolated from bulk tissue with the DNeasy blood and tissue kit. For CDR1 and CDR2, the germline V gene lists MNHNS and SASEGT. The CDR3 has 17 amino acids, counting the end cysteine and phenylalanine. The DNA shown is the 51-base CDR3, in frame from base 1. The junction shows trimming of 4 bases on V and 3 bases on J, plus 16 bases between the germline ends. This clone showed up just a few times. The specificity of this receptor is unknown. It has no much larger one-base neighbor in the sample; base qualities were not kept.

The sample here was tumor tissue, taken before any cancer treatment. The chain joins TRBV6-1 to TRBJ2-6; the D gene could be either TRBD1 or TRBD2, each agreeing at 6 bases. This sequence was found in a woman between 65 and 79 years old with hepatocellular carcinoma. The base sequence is TGTGCCAGCAGTGCACAAGGGGGACTTGGTGGGGCCAACGTCCTGACTTTC. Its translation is CASSAQGGLGGANVLTF.